This entry features one T cell receptor (beta chain) sequence. The Seattle patients joined while their infection was active and were tracked longitudinally afterward. Germline values: CDR1 SGHRS, CDR2 YFSETQ. CDR3 length equals 15 residues. The V gene lost 5 bases and the J gene lost 7 bases, with 19 bases spanning the gap. The sample comes from a study of blood T cell repertoires in COVID-19. Turning to the study itself: Specimens from acute and convalescent COVID-19 originated in the United States, Italy and Spain. PBMCs, B-cell-depleted T cells, or T cells were the source of the cDNA or gDNA that made up the material.

Original methodology: How many nucleated cells were present was estimated from reference gene primer amplification. Here immunoSEQ multiplex PCR was the method, and the copy in TCRdb shows in-frame clones only, minus some. Clone size and the V and J calls come from that table; the DNA yielded D and trimming. The data show hundreds of thousands of clones, roughly 90% seen once. V is TRBV5-1 and J is TRBJ2-1; a weak D match, TRBD1 (8 bases). Sequencing was performed on peripheral blood. The source is a woman in her twenties or thirties with COVID-19, enrolled during active disease. The CDR3 sequence is CASRLQGGSWNEQFF. CDR3 DNA: TGCGCCAGCAGACTACAGGGGGGGTCTTGGAATGAGCAGTTCTTC.